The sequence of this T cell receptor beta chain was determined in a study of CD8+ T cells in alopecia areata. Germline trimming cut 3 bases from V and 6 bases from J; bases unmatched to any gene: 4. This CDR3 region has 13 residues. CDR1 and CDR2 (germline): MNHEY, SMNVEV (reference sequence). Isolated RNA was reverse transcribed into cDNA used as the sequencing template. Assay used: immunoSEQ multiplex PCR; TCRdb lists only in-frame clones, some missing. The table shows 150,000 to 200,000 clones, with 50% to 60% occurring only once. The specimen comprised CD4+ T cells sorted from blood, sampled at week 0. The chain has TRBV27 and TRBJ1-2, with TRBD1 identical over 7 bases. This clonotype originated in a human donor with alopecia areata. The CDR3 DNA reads TGTGCCAGCAGTTTTTTACAGGGGCATGGCTACACCTTC. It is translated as CASSFLQGHGYTF.